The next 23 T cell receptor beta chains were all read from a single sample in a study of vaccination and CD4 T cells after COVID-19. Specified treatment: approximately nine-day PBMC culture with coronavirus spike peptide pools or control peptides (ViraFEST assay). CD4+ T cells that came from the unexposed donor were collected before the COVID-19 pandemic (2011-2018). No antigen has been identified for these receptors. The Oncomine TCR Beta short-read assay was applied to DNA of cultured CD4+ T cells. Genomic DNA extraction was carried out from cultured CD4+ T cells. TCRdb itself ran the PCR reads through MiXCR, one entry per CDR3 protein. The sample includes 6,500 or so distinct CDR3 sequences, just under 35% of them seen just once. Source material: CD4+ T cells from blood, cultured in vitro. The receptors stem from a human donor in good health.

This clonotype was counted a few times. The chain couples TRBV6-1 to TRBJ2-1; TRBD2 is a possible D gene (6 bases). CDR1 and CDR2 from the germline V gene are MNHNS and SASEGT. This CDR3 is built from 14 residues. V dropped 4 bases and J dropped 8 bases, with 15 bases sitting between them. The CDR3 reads CASSGLEGKYEQFF. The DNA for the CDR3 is TGTGCCAGCAGTGGACTAGAGGGAAAGTATGAGCAGTTCTTC.

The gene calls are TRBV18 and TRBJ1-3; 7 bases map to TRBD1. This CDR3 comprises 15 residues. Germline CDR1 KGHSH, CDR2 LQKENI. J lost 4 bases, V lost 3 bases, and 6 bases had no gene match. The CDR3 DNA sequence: TGTGCCAGCTCACCTAACAGGGGATCAGGAAACACCATATATTTT. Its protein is CASSPNRGSGNTIYF.

CDR3 bases: TGCAGTGCTAGAGCCTCGACAGGGTTTAGCACAGATACGCAGTATTTT. As protein: CSARASTGFSTDTQYF. The genes are TRBV20-1 and TRBJ2-3, with 7 bases fitting TRBD1. The V gene end was trimmed by 1 base and the J gene end by 0 bases; junction bases not matched to a gene: 7. Per the germline V gene, CDR1 is DFQATT and CDR2 is SNEGSKA (reference sequence). This CDR3 region has 16 residues.

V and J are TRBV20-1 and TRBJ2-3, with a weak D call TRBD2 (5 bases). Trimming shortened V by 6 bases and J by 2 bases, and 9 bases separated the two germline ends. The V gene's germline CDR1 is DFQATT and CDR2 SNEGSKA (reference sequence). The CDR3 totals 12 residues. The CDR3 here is CSARESTDTQYF. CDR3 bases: TGCAGTGCCCGGGAATCCACAGATACGCAGTATTTT.

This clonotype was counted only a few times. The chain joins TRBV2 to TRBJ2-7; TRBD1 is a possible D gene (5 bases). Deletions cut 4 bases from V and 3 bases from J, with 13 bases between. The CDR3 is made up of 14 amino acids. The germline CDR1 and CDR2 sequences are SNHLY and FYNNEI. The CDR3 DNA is TGTGCCAGCAGTGGAGGCAGGGCTGTCTACGAGCAGTACTTC. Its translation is CASSGGRAVYEQYF.

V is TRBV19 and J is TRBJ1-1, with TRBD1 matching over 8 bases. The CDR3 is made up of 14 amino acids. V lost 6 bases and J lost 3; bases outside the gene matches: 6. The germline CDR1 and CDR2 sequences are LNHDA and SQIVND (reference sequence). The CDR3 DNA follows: TGTGCCAGTAGCAGACAGGGGTGGGACACTGAAGCTTTCTTT. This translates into CASSRQGWDTEAFF.

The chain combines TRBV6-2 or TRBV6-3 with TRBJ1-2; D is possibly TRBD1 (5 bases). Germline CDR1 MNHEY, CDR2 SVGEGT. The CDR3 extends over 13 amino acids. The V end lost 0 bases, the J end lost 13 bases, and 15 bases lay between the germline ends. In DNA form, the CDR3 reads TGTGCCAGCAGTTACTCGACCGGGGCCCCCGGCACCTTC. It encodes CASSYSTGAPGTF.

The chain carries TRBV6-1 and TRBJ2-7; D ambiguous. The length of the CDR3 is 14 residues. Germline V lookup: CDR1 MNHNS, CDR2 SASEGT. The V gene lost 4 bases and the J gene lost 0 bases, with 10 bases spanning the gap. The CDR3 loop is CASSGTASSYEQYF. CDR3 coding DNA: TGTGCCAGCAGTGGGACGGCCAGCTCCTACGAGCAGTACTTC.

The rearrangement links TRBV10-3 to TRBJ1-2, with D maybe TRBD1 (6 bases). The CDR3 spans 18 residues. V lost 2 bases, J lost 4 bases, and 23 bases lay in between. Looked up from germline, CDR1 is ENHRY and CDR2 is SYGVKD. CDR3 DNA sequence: TGTGCCATCAGTGAGGGGGGTCTCCTGGGGGCTAGTGGCTATGGCTACACCTTC. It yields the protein CAISEGGLLGASGYGYTF.

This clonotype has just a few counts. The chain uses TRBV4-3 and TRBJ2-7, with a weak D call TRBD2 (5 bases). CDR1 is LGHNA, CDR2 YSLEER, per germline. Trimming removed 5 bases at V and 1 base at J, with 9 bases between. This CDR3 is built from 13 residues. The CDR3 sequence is CASSALVSYEQYF. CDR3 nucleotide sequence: TGCGCCAGCAGCGCACTAGTATCCTACGAGCAGTACTTC.

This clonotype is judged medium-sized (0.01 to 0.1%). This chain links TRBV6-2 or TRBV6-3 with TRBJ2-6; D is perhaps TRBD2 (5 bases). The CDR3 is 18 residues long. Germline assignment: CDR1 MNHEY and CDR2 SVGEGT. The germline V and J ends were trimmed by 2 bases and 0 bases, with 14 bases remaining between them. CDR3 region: CASSYGLGQNSGANVLTF. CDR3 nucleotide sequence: TGTGCCAGCAGTTACGGACTTGGCCAAAACTCTGGGGCCAACGTCCTGACTTTC.

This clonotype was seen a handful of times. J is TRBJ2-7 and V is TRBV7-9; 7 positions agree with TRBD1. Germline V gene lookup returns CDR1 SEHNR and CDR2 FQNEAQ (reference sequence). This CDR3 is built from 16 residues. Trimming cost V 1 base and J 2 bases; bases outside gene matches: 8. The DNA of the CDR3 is TGTGCCAGCAGCTTAGTTGTGACAGGGTCTACCTACGAGCAGTACTTC. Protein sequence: CASSLVVTGSTYEQYF.

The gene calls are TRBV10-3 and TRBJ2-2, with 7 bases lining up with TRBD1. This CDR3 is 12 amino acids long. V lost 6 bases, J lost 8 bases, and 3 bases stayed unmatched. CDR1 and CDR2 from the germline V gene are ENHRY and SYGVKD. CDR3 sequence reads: CAISGTAGELFF. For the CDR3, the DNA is TGTGCCATCAGCGGGACAGCGGGGGAGCTGTTTTTT.

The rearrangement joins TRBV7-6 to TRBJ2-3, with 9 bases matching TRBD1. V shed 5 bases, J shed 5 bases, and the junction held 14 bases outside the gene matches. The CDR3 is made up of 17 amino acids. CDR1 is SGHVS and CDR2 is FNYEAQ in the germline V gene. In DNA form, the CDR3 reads TGTGCCAGCAGCCAGTCCGGGACAGGGCTTCGAAAAGATACGCAGTATTTT. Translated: CASSQSGTGLRKDTQYF.

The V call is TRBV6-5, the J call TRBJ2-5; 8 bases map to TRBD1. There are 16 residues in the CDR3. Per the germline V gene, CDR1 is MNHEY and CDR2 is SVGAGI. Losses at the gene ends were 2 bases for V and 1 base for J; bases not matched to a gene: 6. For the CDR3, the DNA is TGTGCCAGCAGTTACCATCCCGGGACAGGCCAAGAGACCCAGTACTTC. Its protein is CASSYHPGTGQETQYF.

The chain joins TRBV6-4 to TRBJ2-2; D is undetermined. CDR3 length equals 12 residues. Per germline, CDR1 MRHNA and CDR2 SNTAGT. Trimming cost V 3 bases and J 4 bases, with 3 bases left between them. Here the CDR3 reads CASSDSTGELFF. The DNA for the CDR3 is TGTGCCAGCAGTGATTCCACCGGGGAGCTGTTTTTT.

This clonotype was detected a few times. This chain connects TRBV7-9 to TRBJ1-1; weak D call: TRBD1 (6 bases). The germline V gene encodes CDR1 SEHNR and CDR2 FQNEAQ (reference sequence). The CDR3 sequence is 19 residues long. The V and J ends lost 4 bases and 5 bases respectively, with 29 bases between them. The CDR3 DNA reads TGTGCCAGCAGCTCAACTTCGATTGGGGGGCGCTTACTGGGAACTGAAGCTTTCTTT. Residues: CASSSTSIGGRLLGTEAFF. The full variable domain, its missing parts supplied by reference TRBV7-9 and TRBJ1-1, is DTGVSQNPRHKITKRGQNVTFRCDPISEHNRLYWYRQTLGQGPEFLTYFQNEAQLEKSRLLSDRFSAERPKGSFSTLEIQRTEQGDSAMYLCASSSTSIGGRLLGTEAFFGQGTRLTVV.

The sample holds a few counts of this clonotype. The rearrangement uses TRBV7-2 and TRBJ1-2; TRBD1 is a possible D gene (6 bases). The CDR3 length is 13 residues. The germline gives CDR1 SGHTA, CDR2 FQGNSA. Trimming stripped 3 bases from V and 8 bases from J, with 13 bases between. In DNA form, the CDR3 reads TGTGCCAGCAGCTTTAGGACAGATGACGGCTACACCTTC. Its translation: CASSFRTDDGYTF.

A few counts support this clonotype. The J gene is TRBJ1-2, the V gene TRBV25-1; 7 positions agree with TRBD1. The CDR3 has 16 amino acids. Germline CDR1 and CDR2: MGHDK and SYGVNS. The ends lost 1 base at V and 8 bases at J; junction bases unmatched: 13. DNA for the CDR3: TGTGCCAGCAGTGAATTGGGCCAAGGGGGCGTTGGGGGCTACACCTTC. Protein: CASSELGQGGVGGYTF.

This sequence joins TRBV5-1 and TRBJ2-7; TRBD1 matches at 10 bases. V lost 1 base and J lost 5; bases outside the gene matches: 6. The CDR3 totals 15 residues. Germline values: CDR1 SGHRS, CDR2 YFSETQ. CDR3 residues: CASSLSGQGTHEQYF. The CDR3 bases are TGCGCCAGCAGCTTGTCGGGACAGGGGACCCACGAGCAGTACTTC.

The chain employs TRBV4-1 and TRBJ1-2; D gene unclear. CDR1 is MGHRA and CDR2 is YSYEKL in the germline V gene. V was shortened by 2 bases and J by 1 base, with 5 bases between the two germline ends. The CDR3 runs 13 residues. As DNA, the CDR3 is TGCGCCAGCAGCCAAACTGATAACTATGGCTACACCTTC. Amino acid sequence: CASSQTDNYGYTF.

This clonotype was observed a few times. DNA for the CDR3: TGTGCCAGCAGCCCCGTCAGCCCAAGGACCCTCAGGGGGAGTAATGTGGCTGAAGCTTTCTTT. This gives the protein CASSPVSPRTLRGSNVAEAFF. This chain joins TRBV7-3 and TRBJ1-1, with 7 bases matching TRBD1. Germline CDR1 SGHTA, CDR2 FQGTGA. The CDR3 runs 21 residues. The J segment lost 6 bases and the V segment lost 5 bases, leaving 30 bases of the junction unmatched. The full variable domain, rest sourced from reference TRBV7-3 and TRBJ1-1, is GAGVSQTPSNKVTEKGKYVELRCDPISGHTALYWYRQSLGQGPEFLIYFQGTGAADDSGLPNDRFFAVRPEGSVSTLKIQRTERGDSAVYLCASSPVSPRTLRGSNVAEAFFGQGTRLTVV.

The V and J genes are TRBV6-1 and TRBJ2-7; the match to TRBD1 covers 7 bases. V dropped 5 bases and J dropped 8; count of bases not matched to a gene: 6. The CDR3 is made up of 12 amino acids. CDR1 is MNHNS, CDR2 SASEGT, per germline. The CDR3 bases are TGTGCCAGCAGTAGGGACAGCTCCAAGCAGTACTTC. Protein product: CASSRDSSKQYF.